This TCR beta chain is from a study of shared clonotypes between healthy human individuals. Some clones are missing from TCRdb's copy, which holds only in-frame ones; the method was immunoSEQ multiplex PCR. Counted here are about 480,000 clones, less than 85% occurring once; the ten biggest clones make up 10% to 15%. The V gene lost 6 bases and the J gene lost 7 bases, with 7 bases spanning the gap. Germline loops: CDR1 MDHEN, CDR2 SYDVKM. The CDR3 loop spans 10 amino acids. The chain couples TRBV28 to TRBJ2-7; no firm D call. This sequence was found in a woman aged 40 to 49 in good health. Some clones in this sample may be carry-over from other donors' samples. The sample taken for sequencing was PBMCs. The CDR3 DNA reads as TGTGCCAGCAGACAATGGGAGCAGTACTTC. Its protein product is CASRQWEQYF. The variable domain in full, completed from reference TRBV28 and TRBJ2-7, reads DVKVTQSSRYLVKRTGEKVFLECVQDMDHENMFWYRQDPGLGLRLIYFSYDVKMKEKGDIPEGYSVSREKKERFSLILESASTNQTSMYLCASRQWEQYFGPGTRLTVT.